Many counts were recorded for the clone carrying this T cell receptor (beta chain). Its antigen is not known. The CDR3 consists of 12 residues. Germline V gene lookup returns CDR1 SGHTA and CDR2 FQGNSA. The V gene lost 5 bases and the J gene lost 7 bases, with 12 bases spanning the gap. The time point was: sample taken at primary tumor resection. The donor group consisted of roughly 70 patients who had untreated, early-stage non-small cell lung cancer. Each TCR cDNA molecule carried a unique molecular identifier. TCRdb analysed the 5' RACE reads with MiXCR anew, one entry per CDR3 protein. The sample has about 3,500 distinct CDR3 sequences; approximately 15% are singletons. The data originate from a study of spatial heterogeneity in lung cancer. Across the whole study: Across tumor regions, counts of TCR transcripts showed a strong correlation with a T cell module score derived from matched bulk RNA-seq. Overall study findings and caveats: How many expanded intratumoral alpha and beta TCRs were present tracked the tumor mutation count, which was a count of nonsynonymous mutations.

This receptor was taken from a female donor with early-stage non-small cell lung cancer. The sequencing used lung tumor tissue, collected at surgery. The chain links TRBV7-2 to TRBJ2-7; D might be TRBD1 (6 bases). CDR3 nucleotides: TGTGCCAGCAGCCCGGACAGTACAGAGCAGTACTTC. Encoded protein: CASSPDSTEQYF.